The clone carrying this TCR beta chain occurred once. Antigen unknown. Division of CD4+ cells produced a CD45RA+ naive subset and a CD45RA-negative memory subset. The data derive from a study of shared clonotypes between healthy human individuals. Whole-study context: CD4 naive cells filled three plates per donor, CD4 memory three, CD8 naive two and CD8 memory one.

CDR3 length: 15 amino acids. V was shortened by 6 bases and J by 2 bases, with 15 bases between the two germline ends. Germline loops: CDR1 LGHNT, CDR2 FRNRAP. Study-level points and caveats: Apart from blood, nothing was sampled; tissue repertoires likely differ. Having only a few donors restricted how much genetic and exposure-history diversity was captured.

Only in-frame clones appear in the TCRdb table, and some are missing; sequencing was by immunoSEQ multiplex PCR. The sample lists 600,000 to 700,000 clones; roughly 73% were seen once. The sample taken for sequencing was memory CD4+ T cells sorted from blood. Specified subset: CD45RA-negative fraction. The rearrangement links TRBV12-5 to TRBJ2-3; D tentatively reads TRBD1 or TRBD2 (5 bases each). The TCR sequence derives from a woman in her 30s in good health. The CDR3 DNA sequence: TGTGCTAGTGGGCCCGGGATAGGGACCACAGATACGCAGTATTTT. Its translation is CASGPGIGTTDTQYF.